The next 11 T cell receptor beta chains were all read from a single sample in a study of blood T cell repertoires in COVID-19 (dated by TCRdb to between 2020 and 2021). Library generation was performed with the immunoSEQ multiplex PCR assay. The table comes from immuneACCESS by way of TCRdb, which keeps in-frame sequences with V and J called. Part of the clones is missing from these tables; in studies checked, under half for an unresolved V gene and the rest for unknown reasons. The sample table contains over 100,000 clones; only one count was recorded for approximately 70% of them. The ten largest account for around 1.8% of the sample. Source material: peripheral blood. These receptors all come from a woman between 65 and 79 years old with acute or convalescent COVID-19.

The rearrangement links TRBV10-2 to TRBJ1-5; 9 bases are a match to TRBD1. This CDR3 contains 15 residues. The V and J ends lost 6 bases and 7 bases, in that order; junction bases with no gene match: 10. Germline CDR1 WSHSY, CDR2 SAAADI. The CDR3 sequence: CASSSTGGAGQPQHF. The CDR3, as DNA: TGCGCCAGCAGCTCAACAGGGGGCGCAGGACAGCCCCAGCATTTT.

The rearrangement joins TRBV19 to TRBJ1-1; 8 nucleotides agree with TRBD1. Germline V gives CDR1 LNHDA, CDR2 SQIVND (reference sequence). The V and J ends lost 3 bases and 4 bases, in that order; junction bases with no gene match: 4. This CDR3 has 14 residues. The DNA of the CDR3 is TGTGCCAGTAGTATTGCGGACAGGGCCACTGAAGCTTTCTTT. This sequence encodes CASSIADRATEAFF.

On this clone itself: In the same sample, other DNA sequences code for this CDR3. CDR3 loop: CASSGTGRGYTF. CDR3 coding DNA: TGTGCCAGCAGCGGGACAGGGAGGGGCTACACCTTC. The genes are TRBV9 and TRBJ1-2; 8 bases agree with TRBD1. The germline CDR1 and CDR2 sequences are SGDLS and YYNGEE. The CDR3 is 12 amino acids. After removal of 3 bases from V and 8 bases from J, the junction contained 3 bases not matched to a gene.

The chain is built from TRBV6-5 and TRBJ1-4; a possible D gene is TRBD1 (5 bases). From germline, CDR1 is MNHEY and CDR2 SVGAGI. V lost 0 bases and J lost 7, with 9 bases in between. This CDR3 contains 14 residues. The CDR3 sequence is CASSYSGGTEKLFF. CDR3 nucleotide sequence: TGTGCCAGCAGTTACTCGGGAGGGACTGAAAAACTGTTTTTT.

The chain has TRBV29-1 and TRBJ1-6, with D perhaps matching TRBD1 (5 bases). V was trimmed by 4 bases and J by 2 bases, leaving 12 bases between them. This CDR3 spans 15 amino acids. Germline loops: CDR1 SQVTM, CDR2 ANQGSEA. CDR3 region: CSVGATGAYNSPLHF. The CDR3 coding sequence is TGCAGCGTTGGAGCAACAGGAGCCTATAATTCACCCCTCCACTTT. The variable domain in full, completed from reference TRBV29-1 and TRBJ1-6, reads SAVISQKPSRDICQRGTSLTIQCQVDSQVTMMFWYRQQPGQSLTLIATANQGSEATYESGFVIDKFPISRPNLTFSTLTVSNMSPEDSSIYLCSVGATGAYNSPLHFGNGTRLTVT.

The chain links TRBV19 to TRBJ2-2, with D hard to call. The V gene's germline CDR1 is LNHDA and CDR2 SQIVND (reference sequence). V gave up 2 bases and J gave up 6 bases, with 25 bases separating them. The CDR3 spans 19 residues. For the CDR3, the DNA is TGTGCCAGTAGTATACACTTGCCTGGCGGATCTAAGTGGGCCGGGGAGCTGTTTTTT. Translating gives CASSIHLPGGSKWAGELFF.

The chain combines TRBV12-3 or TRBV12-4 with TRBJ1-2; TRBD1 matches at 7 bases. The CDR3 covers 13 residues. V was clipped by 6 bases and J by 4 bases; unmatched bases: 5. The CDR3 region is CASSQTGSYGYTF. Written as DNA, the CDR3 is TGTGCCAGCAGCCAGACAGGGAGCTATGGCTACACCTTC.

The chain recombines TRBV2 with TRBJ2-7; 11 positions match TRBD1. Per germline, CDR1 SNHLY and CDR2 FYNNEI. The CDR3 is 17 amino acids. J gave up 2 bases and V 4 bases, and 10 bases lay outside the gene matches. This chain's CDR3 is CASSVPGQGAVTYEQYF. The DNA of the CDR3 is TGTGCCAGCAGTGTCCCTGGACAGGGGGCGGTTACCTACGAGCAGTACTTC.

This clone occurred many times. V is TRBV5-1 and J is TRBJ2-3; 10 bases agree with TRBD2. CDR1 SGHRS and CDR2 YFSETQ come from the germline V gene. CDR3 size: 14 residues. The junction had 5 bases not matched to a gene; V was cut back by 7 bases and J by 3 bases. The CDR3 region is CASRASGGTDTQYF. The CDR3 nucleotides are TGCGCCAGCCGGGCTAGCGGGGGAACAGATACGCAGTATTTT.

The chain couples TRBV27 to TRBJ1-5, with TRBD1 matching 8 bases. V trimming: 0 bases; J trimming: 2 bases; junction bases outside the gene matches: 0. CDR1 is MNHEY and CDR2 is SMNVEV in the germline V gene (reference sequence). The CDR3 length is 15 residues. CDR3 residues: CASSLSTGGNQPQHF. The CDR3 nucleotides are TGTGCCAGCAGTTTATCGACAGGGGGCAATCAGCCCCAGCATTTT.

This clone occurred a few times. This chain joins TRBV15 and TRBJ2-4; the match to TRBD2 covers 10 bases. This CDR3 comprises 14 residues. CDR1 and CDR2 (germline): LNHNV, YYDKDF (reference sequence). The ends lost 0 bases at V and 7 bases at J; junction bases unmatched: 0. Written as DNA, the CDR3 is TGTGCCACCAGCAGAGAGACTAGCGGGAACATTCAGTACTTC. It translates to CATSRETSGNIQYF.